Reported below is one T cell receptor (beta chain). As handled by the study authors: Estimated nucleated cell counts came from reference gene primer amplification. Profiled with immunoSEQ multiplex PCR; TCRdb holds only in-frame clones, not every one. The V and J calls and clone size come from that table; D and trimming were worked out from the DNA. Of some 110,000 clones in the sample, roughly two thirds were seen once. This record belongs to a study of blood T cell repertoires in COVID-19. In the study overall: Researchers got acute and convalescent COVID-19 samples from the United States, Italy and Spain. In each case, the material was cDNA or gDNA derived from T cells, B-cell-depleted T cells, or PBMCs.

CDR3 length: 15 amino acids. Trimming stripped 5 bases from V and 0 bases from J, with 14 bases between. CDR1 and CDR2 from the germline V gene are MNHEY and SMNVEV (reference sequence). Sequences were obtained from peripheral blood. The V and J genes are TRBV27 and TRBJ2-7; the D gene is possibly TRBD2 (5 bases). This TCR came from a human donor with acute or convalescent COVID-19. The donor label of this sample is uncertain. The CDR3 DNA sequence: TGTGCCAGCAGTCCCTTCGGGGTTGACTCCTACGAGCAGTACTTC. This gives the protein CASSPFGVDSYEQYF.